This record concerns one T cell receptor (beta chain) sequence. Antigen: not known. The table came from immunoSEQ multiplex PCR; TCRdb's copy has only in-frame clones and leaves some out. This table has approximately 34,000 clones, 90% to 95% appearing once. Germline assignment: CDR1 SGHAT and CDR2 FQDESV (reference sequence). Trimming stripped 5 bases from V and 1 base from J, with 15 bases between. This CDR3 has 15 residues. The data were taken from a study of T cells in localized non-small cell lung cancer. Overall study findings and caveats: Uninvolved neighboring lung showed the greatest T cell clonality, exceeding tumor. As only one tumor region underwent sequencing, heterogeneity remains possible.

The material sequenced was peripheral blood, taken before any cancer treatment. The chain couples TRBV11-1 to TRBJ2-7; D might be TRBD1 (7 bases). The TCR comes from an older female donor with stage I lung adenocarcinoma. The CDR3 spells CASSLRQGGSYEQYF. The CDR3 nucleotides read TGTGCCAGCAGCCTAAGACAGGGAGGATCCTACGAGCAGTACTTC.